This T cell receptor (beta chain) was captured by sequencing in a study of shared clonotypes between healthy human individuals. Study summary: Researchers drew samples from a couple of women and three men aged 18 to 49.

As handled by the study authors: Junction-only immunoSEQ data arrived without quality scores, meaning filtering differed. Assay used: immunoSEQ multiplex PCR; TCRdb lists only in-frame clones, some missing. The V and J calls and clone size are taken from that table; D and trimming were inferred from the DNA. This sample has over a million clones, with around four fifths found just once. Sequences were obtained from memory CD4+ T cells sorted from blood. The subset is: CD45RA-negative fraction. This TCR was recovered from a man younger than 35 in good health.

The CDR3 region has the DNA TGCGCCAGCAGCTTCTCCGGGGGTGCTGAGGGCTACACCTTC. Translated, it gives CASSFSGGAEGYTF. The J gene is TRBJ1-2, the V gene TRBV5-1; TRBD1 might be the D (5 bases). Germline CDR1 reads SGHRS; CDR2 reads YFSETQ. The length of the CDR3 is 14 residues. Trimming took 2 bases from V and 8 from J, leaving 16 bases between them.